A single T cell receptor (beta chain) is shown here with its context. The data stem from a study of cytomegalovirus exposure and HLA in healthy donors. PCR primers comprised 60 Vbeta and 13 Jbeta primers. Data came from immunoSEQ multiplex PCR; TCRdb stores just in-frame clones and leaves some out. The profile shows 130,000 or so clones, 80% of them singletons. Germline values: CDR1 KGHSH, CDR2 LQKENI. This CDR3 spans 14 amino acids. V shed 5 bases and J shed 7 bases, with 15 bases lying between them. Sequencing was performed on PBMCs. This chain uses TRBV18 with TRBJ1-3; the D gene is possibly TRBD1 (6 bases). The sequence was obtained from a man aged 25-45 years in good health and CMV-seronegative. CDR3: CASSSISGANTIYF. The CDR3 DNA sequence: TGTGCCAGCTCATCGATCTCAGGGGCTAACACCATATATTTT.